The source of this T cell receptor beta chain is a study of blood T cell repertoires in COVID-19. Original methodology: Counts of nucleated cells, estimated from reference gene primer amplification, were obtained. TCRdb's table, derived via immunoSEQ multiplex PCR, lists solely in-frame clones and lacks some. V and J calls and clone size are copied from that table; D and trimming were computed from the DNA. The sample yields about 31,000 clones, roughly 90% seen once. Germline V gene data show CDR1 as MNHNY and CDR2 as SVGAGI (reference sequence). V gave up 6 bases and J gave up 4 bases; unmatched junction bases: 8. This CDR3 contains 14 residues.

The chain has TRBV6-6 and TRBJ1-1, with 7 positions matching TRBD1. The source material was peripheral blood. The origin of this receptor is a man aged 70 or older with active or convalescent COVID-19. The CDR3 loop is CASSTQTGPTEAFF. The CDR3 region has the DNA TGTGCCAGCAGCACCCAGACAGGGCCCACTGAAGCTTTCTTT.